This is a list of T cell receptor beta chains from one sample in a study of blood T cells in healthy people across ages. TCRdb ran MiXCR on the 5' RACE reads and lists one entry per CDR3 protein. The sample holds 710,000 or so distinct CDR3 sequences, around a fifth seen once. Sequenced: blood. The receptors come from a man between 65 and 85 years old in good health. Both conserved end residues are part of each CDR3. D genes are given only for firm matches. Expanded clones get a size class; other rows say once, few or many, or leave the size out.

J | V | D | size | DNA | CDR3
TRBJ1-2 | TRBV3-1 | - | - | TGTGCCAGCAGCCCCGGGGCCCAAAACTATGGCTACACCTTC | CASSPGAQNYGYTF
TRBJ2-3 | TRBV20-1 | - | - | TGCAGTGCTAGAGGACTCGAATTCACAGATACGCAGTATTTT | CSARGLEFTDTQYF
TRBJ1-1 | TRBV20-1 | - | - | TGCAGTGCTAGAGGGCGGGGGCATGGAGACATGAACACTGAAGCTTTCTTT | CSARGRGHGDMNTEAFF
TRBJ2-7 | TRBV5-1 | - | - | TGCGCCAGCAGCTTGGTAGCAGGGGTTGTCTACGAGCAGTACTTC | CASSLVAGVVYEQYF
TRBJ1-1 | TRBV29-1 | - | - | TGCAGCGTTGAGGGGTGGAACACTGAAGCTTTCTTT | CSVEGWNTEAFF
TRBJ2-6 | TRBV14 | - | few | TGTGCCAGCAGCCAAGTTTACGGCAGGGGGGACAACGTCCTGACTTTC | CASSQVYGRGDNVLTF
TRBJ2-3 | TRBV6-5 | - | - | TGTGCCAGCAGTTACTCGCCCGGGAGTAGCACAGATACGCAGTATTTT | CASSYSPGSSTDTQYF
TRBJ2-7 | TRBV10-3 | TRBD1 | few | TGTGCCATCAGTGGACCGGGACAGGGAATCGACGAGCAGTACTTC | CAISGPGQGIDEQYF
TRBJ2-5 | TRBV20-1 | TRBD2 | - | TGCAGTGCCCCTGGAGCGGGAGGGCCAAGGGAGACCCAGTACTTC | CSAPGAGGPRETQYF
TRBJ2-6 | TRBV12-3/TRBV12-4 | - | - | TGTGCAGGAGGTGGGGGATCTGGGGCCAACGTCCTGACTTTC | CAGGGGSGANVLTF
TRBJ2-5 | TRBV2 | TRBD1 | - | TGTGCCAGCATCGGGACAGGAGGGACCCAGTACTTC | CASIGTGGTQYF
TRBJ2-7 | TRBV6-5 | - | - | TGTGCCAGCAGTTACGCCAGGGTCGGGGCCTACGAGCAGTACTTC | CASSYARVGAYEQYF
TRBJ1-5 | TRBV12-3/TRBV12-4 | - | - | TGTGCCAGCAGTTTACGACAGAATAGCAATCAGCCCCAGCATTTT | CASSLRQNSNQPQHF
TRBJ2-6 | TRBV4-3 | - | few | TGCGCCAGCAGCCAAGAACACTCTGGGGCCAACGTCCTGACTTTC | CASSQEHSGANVLTF
TRBJ2-4 | TRBV20-1 | - | few | TGCAGTGCTAGAGAGCCCCTAGCCAAAAACATTCAGTACTTC | CSAREPLAKNIQYF
TRBJ2-5 | TRBV7-9 | - | - | TGTGCCAGCAAGGGGATGGGGGAGACCCAGTACTTC | CASKGMGETQYF
TRBJ1-5 | TRBV9 | - | - | TGTGCCAGCAGCGTAGGAATAGGGAGGGGCCATCAGCCCCAGCATTTT | CASSVGIGRGHQPQHF
TRBJ2-2 | TRBV20-1 | TRBD2 | - | TGCAGTGCTGTGCCATCCGGGACTAGTTACACCGGGGAGCTGTTTTTT | CSAVPSGTSYTGELFF
TRBJ1-1 | TRBV19 | - | - | TGTGCCAGTAAGTCTCCGGGGCTCGGCACTGAAGCTTTCTTT | CASKSPGLGTEAFF
TRBJ2-1 | TRBV20-1 | TRBD2 | - | TGCAGTGCCCAATCCGCGGGAGGGCCTCGGGAGCAGTTCTTC | CSAQSAGGPREQFF
TRBJ2-7 | TRBV7-2 | TRBD1 | - | TGTGCCAGCAACTCTCCGGGACAGGGGGCCTACGAGCAGTACTTC | CASNSPGQGAYEQYF
TRBJ2-1 | TRBV20-1 | - | - | TGCAGTGCTAGAGATCAAGTCCATCTCGGGGACAATGAGCAGTTCTTC | CSARDQVHLGDNEQFF
TRBJ1-1 | TRBV9 | - | - | TGTGCCAGCAGCGGCTCAGTGGGAACTGAAGCTTTCTTT | CASSGSVGTEAFF
TRBJ2-1 | TRBV6-6 | TRBD2 | - | TGTGCCACCCACGGTGTCGGGAGGGTCAATGAGCAGTTCTTC | CATHGVGRVNEQFF
TRBJ1-4 | TRBV20-1 | TRBD1 | - | TGCAGTGCTAGAGACGATGGGACAGGGGATGAAAAACTGTTTTTT | CSARDDGTGDEKLFF
TRBJ2-3 | TRBV19 | TRBD2 | few | TGTGCCAGTAAGCAAGGACTAGCAACAGATACGCAGTATTTT | CASKQGLATDTQYF
TRBJ1-1 | TRBV5-1 | TRBD1 | - | TGCGCCAGCAGCTGGGGACAGGAAAACACTGAAGCTTTCTTT | CASSWGQENTEAFF
TRBJ1-2 | TRBV7-9 | - | few | TGTGCCAGCAGCTTACTCCGAACAACAGACGGTAACTATGGCTACACCTTC | CASSLLRTTDGNYGYTF
TRBJ2-7 | TRBV27 | TRBD1 | many | TGTGCCAGCAGTTTCCTGGGACAGGGTGGGTTCCACGAGCAGTACTTC | CASSFLGQGGFHEQYF
TRBJ2-1 | TRBV20-1 | TRBD2 | few | TGCAGTGCGTTGGAGTCTAGCGGGGGGCACTACAATGAGCAGTTCTTC | CSALESSGGHYNEQFF
TRBJ2-1 | TRBV4-2 | - | - | TGTGCCAGCAGCCAAGAGACGCACAATGAGCAGTTCTTC | CASSQETHNEQFF
TRBJ2-3 | TRBV7-9 | - | few | TGTGCCAGCAGCCCCCCGGCGCCCCGTAGCACAGATACGCAGTATTTT | CASSPPAPRSTDTQYF
TRBJ2-3 | TRBV7-2 | - | - | TGTGCCAGCAGCTACGGGGCACAATACTACACAGATACGCAGTATTTT | CASSYGAQYYTDTQYF
TRBJ2-3 | TRBV20-1 | TRBD2 | - | TGCAGTGCCCCCCCCGGTAGCGGGCAATTTCCTAGCACAGATACGCAGTATTTT | CSAPPGSGQFPSTDTQYF
TRBJ1-1 | TRBV20-1 | TRBD1 | many | TGCAGTGCTAGAGAGGGGGCAGGGGGGATCGAAGCTTTCTTT | CSAREGAGGIEAFF
TRBJ1-2 | TRBV12-3/TRBV12-4 | TRBD1 | few | TGTGCCAGCAGTTTAGCGGGACAGGTCTTCTATGGCTACACCTTC | CASSLAGQVFYGYTF
TRBJ1-1 | TRBV5-1 | TRBD1 | few | TGCGCCAGCAGCTTAGGGACAGTGGGGGACACTGAAGCTTTCTTT | CASSLGTVGDTEAFF
TRBJ2-4 | TRBV5-1 | - | few | TGCGCCAGCAGCTCCTCTGGACTAATTCAGTACTTC | CASSSSGLIQYF
TRBJ1-2 | TRBV12-3/TRBV12-4 | - | - | TGTGCCAGCAGTCCCAGGCGAGGCTATGGCTACACCTTC | CASSPRRGYGYTF
TRBJ2-1 | TRBV4-1 | TRBD2 | few | TGCGCCAGCAGCCAAGAAGTGACTAGCGAGAGTGAGCAGTTCTTC | CASSQEVTSESEQFF
TRBJ2-4 | TRBV7-9 | TRBD1 | - | TGTGCCAGCACCTCTATGACAGGGGTTAGGGTAGGAGCCAAAAACATTCAGTACTTC | CASTSMTGVRVGAKNIQYF
TRBJ2-3 | TRBV7-9 | - | - | TGTGCCAGCAGTTATAGCGGTCTTCAGGCAGATACGCAGTATTTT | CASSYSGLQADTQYF
TRBJ2-1 | TRBV28 | - | many | TGTGCCAGCAGTTTTGGCCAGGGGTACAATGAGCAGTTCTTC | CASSFGQGYNEQFF
TRBJ1-2 | TRBV7-2 | TRBD1 | - | TGTGCCAGCAGCTCTTATAAACGGGACAGCAACTATGGCTACACCTTC | CASSSYKRDSNYGYTF
TRBJ2-1 | TRBV29-1 | - | - | TGCAGCGTTGTTCGGAGCTCTACCTACAATGAGCAGTTCTTC | CSVVRSSTYNEQFF
TRBJ2-2 | TRBV12-3/TRBV12-4 | TRBD1 | few | TGTGCCAGCAGTTTGGACAGGGGGAGGTCCGGGGAGCTGTTTTTT | CASSLDRGRSGELFF
TRBJ1-1 | TRBV11-2 | - | many | TGTGCCAGCTCGCAGGACATGAACACTGAAGCTTTCTTT | CASSQDMNTEAFF
TRBJ2-1 | TRBV7-2 | - | many | TGTGCCAGCAGCCGCTATGAGGGTTGGTTGAATGAGCAGTTCTTC | CASSRYEGWLNEQFF
TRBJ2-3 | TRBV7-9 | TRBD2 | - | TGTGCCAGCAGCTTAGGGGTGGTCTGGACTAGCGGGAGTCAAGATACGCAGTATTTT | CASSLGVVWTSGSQDTQYF
TRBJ2-2 | TRBV3-1 | - | - | TGTGCCAGCAGCCACCTGAGGGCGGTCGGGGAGCTGTTTTTT | CASSHLRAVGELFF
TRBJ2-3 | TRBV12-3/TRBV12-4 | TRBD2 | - | TGTGCCAGCAGTTTAGGTATAGGAGGGACTAAACTTGGGGGTACGCAGTATTTT | CASSLGIGGTKLGGTQYF
TRBJ2-4 | TRBV25-1 | - | - | TGTGCCAGCAGTGATTGGGAGACCAAAAACATTCAGTACTTC | CASSDWETKNIQYF